This T cell receptor beta chain was obtained from a study of CD8+CD57+ T cells in acquired aplastic anemia. Study overall: Quantities of DNA derived from sorted CD4+ and CD8+ cells averaged around 3 ug. Healthy donor CD4+ cell samples had a mean of about 11 million reads.

Points from the study as a whole: A set of approximately 30 CD8+ CDR3 sequences was shared between patients and controls, and these sequences appeared highly expressed in patients. Researchers reported that CD8+ Simpson's diversity was not significantly different in patients versus controls.

Profiling of TCR beta VDJ combinations and CDR3 sequences used genomic DNA as template. MiXCR was run by TCRdb on the reads, yielding one entry per CDR3 protein. The table has a few hundred thousand distinct CDR3 sequences, about two thirds seen once; the top ten hold 4%. The table lists this clonotype with a few counts. Its antigen is unknown. This sequence was found in a human donor in good health, serving as a control. Sequenced: sorted CD4+, CD8+, or CD8+CD57+ T cells (not recorded which) from PBMCs.

CDR3 sequence (DNA): TGTGCCAGCAGCTCCGGCGGGGGCAGGAGAGGGCACAATGAGCAGTTCTTC. Translated, it gives CASSSGGGRRGHNEQFF. This sequence joins TRBV7-2 and TRBJ2-1; TRBD2 might be the D (7 bases). Germline V gene lookup returns CDR1 SGHTA and CDR2 FQGNSA. Trimming removed 4 bases at V and 5 bases at J, with 21 bases between. This CDR3 has 17 residues.